The rows below give T cell receptor beta chains drawn from one sample of a study of identical twins. TCRdb fed the 5' RACE reads into MiXCR, producing one record per CDR3 protein. Of roughly 240,000 distinct CDR3 sequences in the sample, 5.5% to 8% are singletons; the top ten hold roughly 3.4%. These same records also appear under a second study, on yellow fever vaccine responses in identical twins.

Sequenced: memory (CD45RO+) T cells sorted from blood. These receptor sequences come from a woman aged 18-29 years in good health. CDR3s leave out the opening cysteine and the closing phenylalanine or tryptophan. Clone size is stated in some rows and not others, as once, few, many or a class when expanded.

v_call	j_call	clone_size	cdr3_aa
TRBV12-3/TRBV12-4	TRBJ2-1	-	ASERQGGNEQF
TRBV7-9	TRBJ1-3	-	ASSLVRGSRSGNTIY
TRBV5-1	TRBJ2-5	few	ASSLSLGGGETQY
TRBV25-1	TRBJ1-6	-	ASSETGANSPLH
TRBV29-1	TRBJ2-7	many	SGRGSSYEQY
TRBV12-3/TRBV12-4	TRBJ2-4	few	ASSLGASRAKNIQY
TRBV3-1	TRBJ2-3	few	ASSQGRLAGVPDTQY
TRBV12-3/TRBV12-4	TRBJ2-1	many	ASSPNSGVNEQF
TRBV15	TRBJ2-5	few	ATSRGRAGGLQETQY
TRBV2	TRBJ2-5	-	ASSEVAVETQY
TRBV5-1	TRBJ2-3	many	ASSSQTGMRTDTQY
TRBV5-1	TRBJ1-5	many	ASSWGDPQGNQPQH
TRBV6-2/TRBV6-3	TRBJ2-1	-	ASSYERGDLKPSNEQF
TRBV28	TRBJ2-3	few	ASTLARSTDTQY
TRBV12-3/TRBV12-4	TRBJ1-1	many	ASGWDTEAF
TRBV15	TRBJ2-3	few	ATRPGGADTDTQY
TRBV5-1	TRBJ1-1	many	ASSLGPGKGEAF
TRBV5-1	TRBJ1-2	-	ASSPEVTATYGYT
TRBV28	TRBJ2-7	few	ASSPLPGLGVWEY
TRBV10-3	TRBJ2-4	many	AISESTSGPIAKNIQY
TRBV12-3/TRBV12-4	TRBJ2-1	-	AFSFSGTSMMSSYNEQF
TRBV11-2	TRBJ2-7	-	ASRPREGGGSEQY
TRBV6-5	TRBJ1-5	-	ASSYRTGVGGNQPQH
TRBV5-1	TRBJ2-3	-	ASSLEAWASGGTDTQY
TRBV7-2	TRBJ2-2	many	ASRMQGPNTGELF
TRBV29-1	TRBJ2-7	many	SVEDLWGKY
TRBV3-1	TRBJ2-3	few	ASSQDLGAGTDTQY
TRBV12-5	TRBJ2-1	-	ASGLNPYNEQF
TRBV25-1	TRBJ1-2	-	ASSEPGVYGYT
TRBV6-1	TRBJ1-5	-	ASSESLNQPQH
TRBV10-3	TRBJ2-7	many	AISAGQGSSYEQY
TRBV9	TRBJ1-3	-	ASSVGWGAGNTIY
TRBV28	TRBJ2-1	-	ASSPLVSGGRNEQF
TRBV7-9	TRBJ2-3	-	ASSPWGGWGTDTQY
TRBV5-1	TRBJ2-3	many	ASSWNSDTQY
TRBV6-5	TRBJ1-6	-	ASSYSNWAGGTTPLH
TRBV12-1	TRBJ1-4	-	ASSFGGPNEKLF
TRBV12-3/TRBV12-4	TRBJ2-1	many	ASSDFPGGPYNEQF
TRBV7-3	TRBJ2-3	few	ASSFSGTAQDTQY
TRBV3-1	TRBJ2-4	many	ASSQGQLAKNIQY
TRBV11-3	TRBJ2-1	few	ASSSRLAGNEQF
TRBV6-2/TRBV6-3	TRBJ2-2	few	ASHARVAGPGELF